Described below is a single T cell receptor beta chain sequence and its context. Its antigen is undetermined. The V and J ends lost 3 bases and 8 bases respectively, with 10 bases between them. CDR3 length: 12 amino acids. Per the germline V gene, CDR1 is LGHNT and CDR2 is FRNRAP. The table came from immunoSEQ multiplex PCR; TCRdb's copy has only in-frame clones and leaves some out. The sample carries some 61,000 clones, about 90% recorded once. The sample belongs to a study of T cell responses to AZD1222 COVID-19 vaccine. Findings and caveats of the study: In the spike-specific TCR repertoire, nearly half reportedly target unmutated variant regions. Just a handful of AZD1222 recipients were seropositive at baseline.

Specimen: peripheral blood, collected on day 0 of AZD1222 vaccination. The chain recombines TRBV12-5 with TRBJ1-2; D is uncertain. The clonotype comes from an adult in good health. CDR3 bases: TGTGCTAGTGGTTTTACGGTAAAGGGCTACACCTTC. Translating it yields CASGFTVKGYTF.